The 23 T cell receptor beta chains below all came from one sample that was sequenced in a study of prognosis after radiotherapy for stage I lung cancer. Genomic DNA served as the source from which two-round multiplex PCR generated TCR beta CDR3 amplicons. Amplification in first-round PCR relied on primers specific to each TRBV and TRBJ gene. MiXCR, applied by TCRdb to the multiplex PCR reads, yields one record per CDR3 protein. The sample records approximately 20,000 distinct CDR3 sequences, 43% being singletons. This specimen was PBMCs, taken before or after stereotactic body radiation therapy (not recorded which). These receptors all stem from a donor of 50 years or more with non-small cell lung cancer.

The rearrangement uses TRBV10-3 and TRBJ1-2; D gene unclear. The V end was cut by 8 bases, the J end by 2 bases, with 12 bases between. CDR3 length equals 13 residues. The V gene's germline CDR1 is ENHRY and CDR2 SYGVKD. CDR3 in amino acids: CAIWAGRNYGYTF. DNA of the CDR3: TGTGCCATCTGGGCCGGACGAAACTATGGCTACACCTTC.

The chain couples TRBV11-3 to TRBJ2-7; D unclear. Germline V gene lookup returns CDR1 SGHNT and CDR2 YENEEA. The V and J ends lost 7 bases and 4 bases respectively, with 23 bases between them. This CDR3 spans 16 amino acids. As DNA, the CDR3 is TGTGCCAGCACGTGGAGTGTAGTGTACTCGATTTACGAGCAGTACTTC. Its translation is CASTWSVVYSIYEQYF.

This clonotype occurred many times. The genes are TRBV7-2 and TRBJ2-3; 7 positions match TRBD2. The germline CDR1 and CDR2 sequences are SGHTA and FQGNSA. J was trimmed by 8 bases and V by 4 bases; bases with no gene match: 12. This CDR3 spans 15 amino acids. The CDR3 spells CASSSQPTSEGTQYF. DNA of the CDR3: TGTGCCAGCAGCTCCCAGCCCACTAGCGAAGGTACGCAGTATTTT.

V gene TRBV6-2 or TRBV6-3 combines with J gene TRBJ2-4; the D gene is possibly TRBD1 (7 bases). CDR3 length equals 16 residues. V shed 11 bases and J shed 0 bases, with 20 bases lying between them. Germline V gene data show CDR1 as MNHEY and CDR2 as SVGEGT. CDR3: CAASVRGARAKNIQYF. CDR3 nucleotides: TGTGCCGCTTCGGTCAGGGGGGCTCGAGCCAAAAACATTCAGTACTTC.

This clonotype appeared a few times. This chain connects TRBV27 to TRBJ2-1; D is possibly TRBD1 (5 bases). The CDR3 is 14 amino acids. Germline values: CDR1 MNHEY, CDR2 SMNVEV (reference sequence). V shed 3 bases and J shed 8 bases, with 14 bases lying between them. The CDR3 region has the DNA TGTGCCAGCAGTTTGAACGTCAGGGCGTATGAGCAGTTCTTC. Translation gives CASSLNVRAYEQFF.

The chain employs TRBV6-5 and TRBJ2-7; TRBD2 aligns across 7 bases. V lost 0 bases, J lost 3 bases, and 5 bases stayed unmatched. The CDR3 has 15 residues. From germline, CDR1 is MNHEY and CDR2 SVGAGI. The CDR3, as DNA: TGTGCCAGCAGTTACTCGGGGGGGTTCGGCTACGAGCAGTACTTC. It is translated as CASSYSGGFGYEQYF.

Note on this clonotype: This likely came from a read error, as a far larger clone is one base away. This chain uses TRBV6-2 or TRBV6-3 with TRBJ1-6; D is undetermined. The CDR3 loop spans 17 amino acids. V lost 6 bases, J lost 9 bases, and 24 bases lay in between. The germline V gene encodes CDR1 MNHEY and CDR2 SVGEGT. In DNA form, the CDR3 reads TGTGCCAGCAGCTCAGGTGCAGTGGCAGCTCAGTCTTCACCCCTCCACTTT. It translates to CASSSGAVAAQSSPLHF.

This clonotype has only a few counts. This rearrangement joins TRBV24-1 to TRBJ2-2; 9 nucleotides align to TRBD1. From germline, CDR1 is KGHDR and CDR2 SFDVKD. V lost 4 bases, J lost 1 base, and 6 bases stayed unmatched. The CDR3 covers 17 residues. CDR3 DNA sequence: TGTGCCACCAGTGAGCAAGACAGGGGGTTGAACACCGGGGAGCTGTTTTTT. Translation gives CATSEQDRGLNTGELFF.

This clonotype was picked up one time. A far larger clone is off by one base, so a read error is likely. The chain has TRBV6-4 and TRBJ2-7, with 7 bases lining up with TRBD2. After removal of 6 bases from V and 1 base from J, the junction contained 6 bases not matched to a gene. The CDR3 is made up of 14 amino acids. Germline V gene sequence: CDR1 MRHNA, CDR2 SNTAGT. In nucleotides, the CDR3 is TGTGCCAGCAGGAGACCGGGACTATCCTACGAGCAGTACTTC. It is translated as CASRRPGLSYEQYF.

To note about this clonotype: A read error is likely here: a far larger clone is one base away. The rearrangement joins TRBV6-4 to TRBJ2-7, with TRBD2 matching 9 bases. The length of the CDR3 is 14 residues. Germline V lookup: CDR1 MRHNA, CDR2 SNTAGT. The DNA of the CDR3 is TGTGCCAGCAGGAGACCGGGACTAGCCTACGAGCATTACTTC. As protein: CASRRPGLAYEHYF.

The chain recombines TRBV7-2 with TRBJ1-1; D unresolved. Per germline, CDR1 SGHTA and CDR2 FQGNSA. The CDR3 runs to 13 residues. The V end lost 1 base, the J end lost 11 bases, and 14 bases lay between the germline ends. CDR3 residues: CASSLGPGYLAFF. Written as DNA, the CDR3 is TGTGCCAGCAGCTTAGGACCGGGGTACTTGGCTTTCTTT.

The chain carries TRBV30 and TRBJ1-2; D is perhaps TRBD1 (6 bases). The V end was cut by 5 bases, the J end by 8 bases, with 12 bases between. Germline V gene data show CDR1 as GTSNPN and CDR2 as SVGIG (reference sequence). The CDR3 runs 11 residues. Written as DNA, the CDR3 is TGTGCCTGGGGACAGAGCCTGGGCTACACCTTC. Its translation: CAWGQSLGYTF.

This clonotype appeared a single time. The chain combines TRBV9 with TRBJ2-3; weak D call: TRBD2 (6 bases). Trimming took off 4 bases at V and 2 bases at J, with 20 bases between the two ends. The CDR3 runs to 17 residues. In germline, CDR1 is SGDLS, CDR2 YYNGEE. Here the CDR3 reads CASSSLTSGGVTDTQYF. The CDR3 nucleotides are TGTGCCAGCAGCTCTTTGACCAGCGGAGGGGTCACAGATACGCAGTATTTT.

Turning to this clonotype: Its ends do not fully match the called genes, so a read error is possible. CDR3 residues: CVSSYSPAALSGYEQYF. As DNA, the CDR3 is TGTGTCAGCAGTTACTCGCCGGCGGCACTATCAGGGTACGAGCAGTACTTC. This chain links TRBV6-5 with TRBJ2-7, with D perhaps matching TRBD1 (5 bases). This CDR3 has 17 residues. Germline V gives CDR1 MNHEY, CDR2 SVGAGI.

Notes on this clonotype: A read error is possible here, since a much larger clone lies one base away. The CDR3 DNA is TGTGCCAGATCTCAGGGCAATGAGCAGTTCTTC. It specifies CARSQGNEQFF. The chain links TRBV5-5 to TRBJ2-1; maybe TRBD1 (5 bases). Trimming cost V 8 bases and J 6 bases, with 9 bases left between them. In germline, CDR1 is SGHKS, CDR2 YYEKEE (reference sequence). This CDR3 contains 11 residues.

In this sample, this clonotype turned up many times. This sequence joins TRBV7-9 and TRBJ2-3; the D is unclear. This CDR3 region has 15 residues. The germline V gene has CDR1 SEHNR and CDR2 FQNEAQ (reference sequence). V lost 3 bases and J lost 0, with 10 bases in between. In DNA, the CDR3 is TGTGCCAGCAGCTTCGTCGGCGGAAGCACAGATACGCAGTATTTT. Its protein product is CASSFVGGSTDTQYF.

The gene calls are TRBV6-1 and TRBJ2-7; 9 positions agree with TRBD1. The CDR3 spans 14 residues. Germline-derived CDR1 and CDR2 are MNHNS and SASEGT. The ends lost 4 bases at V and 3 bases at J; junction bases unmatched: 4. The CDR3 DNA sequence: TGTGCCAGCAGTGGGGGACAGGGAGGCTACGAGCAGTACTTC. Amino acids: CASSGGQGGYEQYF.

This clonotype showed up just a few times. This sequence joins TRBV7-3 and TRBJ2-2; D may correspond to TRBD1 or TRBD2 (6 bases each). The CDR3 sequence is 16 residues long. Germline V gene sequence: CDR1 SGHTA, CDR2 FQGTGA. The V and J ends lost 4 bases and 4 bases respectively, with 16 bases between them. The CDR3 loop is CASSSIGGGSTGELFF. CDR3 DNA sequence: TGTGCCAGCAGCTCCATAGGAGGGGGGAGCACCGGGGAGCTGTTTTTT.

This clonotype appeared a few times. This rearrangement joins TRBV19 to TRBJ2-7; D not resolved. Trimming stripped 0 bases from V and 4 bases from J, with 13 bases between. This CDR3 region has 15 residues. Germline V CDR1 and CDR2: LNHDA, SQIVND (reference sequence). The CDR3 region is CASSIEAVSGYEQYF. The CDR3 DNA reads TGTGCCAGTAGTATAGAGGCCGTGAGTGGTTACGAGCAGTACTTC.

In this sample, this clonotype turned up a few times. The chain employs TRBV5-4 and TRBJ1-1; a possible D gene is TRBD1 (5 bases). The CDR3 is 12 amino acids. Germline loops: CDR1 SGHNT, CDR2 YYREEE (reference sequence). V was clipped by 5 bases and J by 3 bases, with 8 bases between them. CDR3 sequence reads: CASSRRDTEAFF. The DNA for the CDR3 is TGTGCCAGCAGTCGCAGGGACACTGAAGCTTTCTTT.

V and J are TRBV7-3 and TRBJ2-7, with D perhaps TRBD1 (8 bases). Germline assignment: CDR1 SGHTA and CDR2 FQGTGA. This CDR3 region has 14 residues. Trimming took off 5 bases at V and 10 bases at J, with 21 bases between the two ends. The CDR3, as DNA: TGTGCCAGCAGCCATGTACAGGGGGGGGCAGACCAGTACTTC. Translation gives CASSHVQGGADQYF.

This clonotype was counted many times. This chain links TRBV6-1 with TRBJ2-5; D not resolved. V lost 1 base and J lost 5, with 11 bases in between. Germline CDR1 MNHNS, CDR2 SASEGT. The length of the CDR3 is 14 residues. This CDR3 is CASSEGLVPETQYF. The CDR3 nucleotides read TGTGCCAGCAGTGAAGGGCTTGTCCCGGAGACCCAGTACTTC.

About this clonotype: A much larger clone lies one base from this, so it may be a read error. The chain links TRBV20-1 to TRBJ1-1, with D possibly matching TRBD1 (6 bases). The CDR3 consists of 12 residues. Trimming shortened V by 5 bases and J by 4 bases, and 11 bases separated the two germline ends. From germline, CDR1 is DFQATT and CDR2 SNEGSKA (reference sequence). This CDR3 reads CSAHRELTEAFF. In DNA, the CDR3 is TGCAGTGCTCACAGGGAACTCACTGAAGCTTTCTTT.